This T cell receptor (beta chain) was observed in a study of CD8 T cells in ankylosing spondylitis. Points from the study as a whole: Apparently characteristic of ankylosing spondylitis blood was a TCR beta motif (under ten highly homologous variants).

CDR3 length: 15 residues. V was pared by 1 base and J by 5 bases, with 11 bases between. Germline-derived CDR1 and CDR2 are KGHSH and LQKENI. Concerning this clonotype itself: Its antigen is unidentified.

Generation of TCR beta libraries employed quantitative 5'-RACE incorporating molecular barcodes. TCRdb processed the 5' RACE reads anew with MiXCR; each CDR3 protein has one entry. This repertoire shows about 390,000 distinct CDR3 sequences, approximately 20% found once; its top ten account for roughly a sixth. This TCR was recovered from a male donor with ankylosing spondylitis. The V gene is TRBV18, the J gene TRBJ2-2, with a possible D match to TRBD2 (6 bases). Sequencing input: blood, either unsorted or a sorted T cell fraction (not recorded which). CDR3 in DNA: TGTGCCAGCTCACCACTTCGGGAGCCGACCGGGGAGCTGTTTTTT. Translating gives CASSPLREPTGELFF.